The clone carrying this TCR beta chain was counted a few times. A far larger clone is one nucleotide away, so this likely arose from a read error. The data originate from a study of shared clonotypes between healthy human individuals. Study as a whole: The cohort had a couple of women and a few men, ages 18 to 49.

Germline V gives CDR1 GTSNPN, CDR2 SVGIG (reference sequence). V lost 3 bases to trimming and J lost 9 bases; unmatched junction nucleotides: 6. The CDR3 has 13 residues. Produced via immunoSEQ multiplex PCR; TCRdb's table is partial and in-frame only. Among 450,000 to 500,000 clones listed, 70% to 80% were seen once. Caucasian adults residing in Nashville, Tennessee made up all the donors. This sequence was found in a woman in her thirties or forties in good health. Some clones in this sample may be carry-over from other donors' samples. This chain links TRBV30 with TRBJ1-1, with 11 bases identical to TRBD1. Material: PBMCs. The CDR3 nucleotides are TGTGCCTGGAGGGGACAGGGGGGGACTAAAGCTTTCTTT. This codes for CAWRGQGGTKAFF. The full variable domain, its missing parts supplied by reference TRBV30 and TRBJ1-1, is SQTIHQWPATLVQPVGSPLSLECTVEGTSNPNLYWYRQAAGRGLQLLFYSVGIGQISSEVPQNLSASRPQDRQFILSSKKLLLSDSGFYLCAWRGQGGTKAFFGQGTRLTVV.